The rows below give T cell receptor beta chains drawn from one sample of a study of OX40 agonist ivuxolimab in advanced cancers. Only in-frame clones appear in the TCRdb table, and some are missing; sequencing was by immunoSEQ multiplex PCR. The sample lists 96,000 or so clones, less than 95% occurring once. This specimen was CD4+ or CD8+ T cells sorted from blood, taken in a trial of the OX40 agonist ivuxolimab. All receptors come from an adult with an advanced solid tumor such as melanoma, head and neck, liver or kidney cancer. Both conserved end residues are part of each CDR3. Fields, in order: J gene, D gene, clone size, V gene, CDR3 protein, CDR3 DNA. D genes are given only for firm matches. Clone size, where shown, is once, few, many, or a class for clones that have expanded.

J: TRBJ2-2
D: TRBD2
size: few
V: TRBV10-3
CDR3: CAISDRKRGYTGELFF
DNA: TGTGCCATCAGTGACAGAAAGCGGGGGTACACCGGGGAGCTGTTTTTT

J: TRBJ2-7
D: TRBD1
size: few
V: TRBV27
CDR3: CASSLSRTGSYEQYF
DNA: TGTGCCAGCAGTTTATCCAGGACAGGATCCTACGAGCAGTACTTC

J: TRBJ2-7
D: TRBD2
size: .
V: TRBV19
CDR3: CASSIGGLADSYEQYF
DNA: TGTGCCAGTAGTATAGGGGGACTAGCGGACTCCTACGAGCAGTACTTC

J: TRBJ2-7
D: TRBD2
size: .
V: TRBV2
CDR3: CAIQLAATTYEQYF
DNA: TGTGCCATCCAACTAGCGGCAACCACCTACGAGCAGTACTTC

J: TRBJ2-2
D: .
size: .
V: TRBV14
CDR3: CASSTGTNTGELFF
DNA: TGTGCCAGCAGTACAGGGACGAACACCGGGGAGCTGTTTTTT

J: TRBJ1-1
D: .
size: .
V: TRBV5-1
CDR3: CASSLGVERANTEAFF
DNA: TGCGCCAGCAGCTTGGGGGTGGAGCGGGCGAACACTGAAGCTTTCTTT

J: TRBJ2-7
D: .
size: .
V: TRBV5-1
CDR3: CASSLAGGRRTDYEQYF
DNA: TGCGCCAGCAGCTTGGCCGGGGGGCGACGAACGGACTACGAGCAGTACTTC

J: TRBJ2-5
D: .
size: medium-sized
V: TRBV7-3
CDR3: CASSLNPRETQYF
DNA: TGTGCCAGCAGCTTAAATCCGAGAGAGACCCAGTACTTC

J: TRBJ1-1
D: .
size: .
V: TRBV7-3
CDR3: CASSLSQGLEAFF
DNA: TGTGCCAGCAGCTTATCCCAGGGTCTTGAAGCTTTCTTT

J: TRBJ1-5
D: .
size: .
V: TRBV19
CDR3: CASSPQVSNQPQHF
DNA: TGTGCCAGTAGCCCCCAGGTCAGCAATCAGCCCCAGCATTTT

J: TRBJ1-4
D: .
size: few
V: TRBV7-8
CDR3: CASSLVREKLFF
DNA: TGTGCCAGCAGCTTAGTCCGGGAAAAACTGTTTTTT

J: TRBJ2-1
D: .
size: .
V: TRBV7-6
CDR3: CASSPLPSYNEQFF
DNA: TGTGCCAGCAGTCCTCTACCCTCCTACAATGAGCAGTTCTTC

J: TRBJ2-3
D: .
size: .
V: TRBV6-4
CDR3: CASSDLAGRGTDTQYF
DNA: TGTGCCAGCAGTGACTTGGCGGGAAGAGGCACAGATACGCAGTATTTT

J: TRBJ2-7
D: .
size: .
V: TRBV9
CDR3: CASSVGMQFEQYF
DNA: TGTGCCAGCAGCGTGGGTATGCAGTTCGAGCAGTACTTC

J: TRBJ1-2
D: TRBD1
size: .
V: TRBV30
CDR3: CAWSGLRDSRRTSNYGYTF
DNA: TGTGCCTGGAGTGGGCTCCGGGACAGCCGAAGGACCTCAAACTATGGCTACACCTTC

J: TRBJ1-4
D: .
size: .
V: TRBV5-1
CDR3: CASSYRQKLFF
DNA: TGCGCCAGCAGCTACCGACAAAAACTGTTTTTT

J: TRBJ2-7
D: TRBD1
size: .
V: TRBV7-3
CDR3: CASSLYGTGGEQYF
DNA: TGTGCCAGCAGCTTATACGGGACAGGGGGCGAGCAGTACTTC

J: TRBJ1-5
D: .
size: .
V: TRBV6-5
CDR3: CASSYSETGQPQHF
DNA: TGTGCCAGCAGTTACTCCGAAACGGGCCAGCCCCAGCATTTT

J: TRBJ2-3
D: TRBD2
size: few
V: TRBV7-2
CDR3: CASSSGLANVDTQYF
DNA: TGTGCCAGCAGTTCGGGACTAGCTAATGTAGATACGCAGTATTTT

J: TRBJ1-2
D: .
size: .
V: TRBV30
CDR3: CAWRNGMVPARGYTF
DNA: TGTGCCTGGAGGAATGGGATGGTCCCCGCCCGGGGCTACACCTTC

J: TRBJ2-5
D: TRBD2
size: .
V: TRBV7-2
CDR3: CASSLGGGSGQRETQYF
DNA: TGTGCCAGCAGCTTAGGCGGCGGGAGTGGGCAGCGAGAGACCCAGTACTTC

J: TRBJ2-7
D: TRBD1
size: .
V: TRBV7-3
CDR3: CASSLRGQGYEQYF
DNA: TGTGCCAGCAGCTTAAGGGGACAGGGTTACGAGCAGTACTTC

J: TRBJ2-1
D: .
size: .
V: TRBV11-2
CDR3: CASSYGNLGSNEQFF
DNA: TGTGCCAGCAGCTACGGAAATTTGGGGAGCAATGAGCAGTTCTTC

J: TRBJ2-2
D: .
size: .
V: TRBV7-3
CDR3: CASMRSGVGELFF
DNA: TGTGCCAGCATGAGGTCTGGGGTCGGGGAGCTGTTTTTT

J: TRBJ1-1
D: .
size: .
V: TRBV7-2
CDR3: CASSLSMNTETFF
DNA: TGTGCCAGCAGCTTATCTATGAACACTGAAACTTTCTTT

J: TRBJ1-2
D: TRBD1
size: .
V: TRBV6-5
CDR3: CASSLDRYNGYTF
DNA: TGTGCCAGCAGCCTGGACAGGTACAATGGCTACACCTTC

J: TRBJ2-3
D: .
size: .
V: TRBV5-6
CDR3: CASSPFRADTQYF
DNA: TGTGCCAGCAGCCCTTTCAGGGCGGATACGCAGTATTTT

J: TRBJ1-5
D: TRBD1
size: .
V: TRBV6-1
CDR3: CASSPSDREGQPQHF
DNA: TGTGCCAGCAGCCCCTCGGACAGGGAGGGTCAGCCCCAGCATTTT

J: TRBJ2-1
D: .
size: .
V: TRBV5-6
CDR3: CASSRAYEQFF
DNA: TGTGCCAGCAGCCGAGCCTATGAGCAGTTCTTC

J: TRBJ1-1
D: .
size: once
V: TRBV27
CDR3: CASSSLRDTEAFF
DNA: TGTGCCAGCAGTTCCCTCAGGGATACTGAAGCTTTCTTT

J: TRBJ2-7
D: TRBD2
size: .
V: TRBV7-9
CDR3: CASSLALAGAYEQYF
DNA: TGTGCCAGCAGCTTAGCTCTAGCGGGTGCTTACGAGCAGTACTTC

J: TRBJ2-1
D: .
size: .
V: TRBV10-3
CDR3: CAISLGAERGEQFF
DNA: TGTGCCATCAGTCTAGGGGCGGAAAGAGGTGAGCAGTTCTTC

J: TRBJ1-3
D: TRBD1
size: .
V: TRBV28
CDR3: CASSLQGAYIGNTIYF
DNA: TGTGCCAGCAGTTTACAGGGGGCATATATCGGAAACACCATATATTTT

J: TRBJ1-1
D: .
size: few
V: TRBV20-1
CDR3: CSASTGTEAFF
DNA: TGCAGTGCTAGTACAGGCACTGAAGCTTTCTTT

J: TRBJ1-5
D: TRBD1
size: .
V: TRBV7-2
CDR3: CASSLTGTGGGQPQHF
DNA: TGTGCCAGCAGCTTAACAGGGACAGGGGGCGGCCAGCCCCAGCATTTT

J: TRBJ2-2
D: .
size: few
V: TRBV19
CDR3: CASSTTGTGELFF
DNA: TGTGCCAGTAGTACCACAGGGACCGGGGAGCTGTTTTTT

J: TRBJ2-2
D: .
size: once
V: TRBV18
CDR3: CASSLRLRDTGELFF
DNA: TGTGCCAGCTCACTACGGCTGCGTGACACCGGGGAGCTGTTTTTT

J: TRBJ1-1
D: .
size: .
V: TRBV5-1
CDR3: CASSPSHGNGNTEAFF
DNA: TGCGCCAGCAGCCCGTCACATGGGAATGGGAACACTGAAGCTTTCTTT

J: TRBJ1-1
D: .
size: few
V: TRBV9
CDR3: CASSVEMGMNTEAFF
DNA: TGTGCCAGCAGCGTAGAGATGGGAATGAACACTGAAGCTTTCTTT

J: TRBJ2-7
D: .
size: .
V: TRBV30
CDR3: CAWSDSSPYEQYF
DNA: TGTGCCTGGAGCGATTCTAGTCCCTACGAGCAGTACTTC

J: TRBJ1-2
D: .
size: .
V: TRBV28
CDR3: CASSLWDWGYTF
DNA: TGTGCCAGCAGCCTGTGGGATTGGGGCTACACCTTC

J: TRBJ2-2
D: TRBD2
size: .
V: TRBV7-3
CDR3: CASSLGLAGNTGELFF
DNA: TGTGCCAGCAGCCTTGGACTAGCGGGAAACACCGGGGAGCTGTTTTTT

J: TRBJ2-7
D: .
size: .
V: TRBV7-8
CDR3: CASSLNPRAYEQYF
DNA: TGTGCCAGCAGCTTAAATCCTAGGGCCTACGAGCAGTACTTC

J: TRBJ2-3
D: TRBD2
size: .
V: TRBV2
CDR3: CASSEFTSEADTQYF
DNA: TGTGCCAGCAGTGAATTTACTAGCGAGGCGGATACGCAGTATTTT

J: TRBJ1-4
D: .
size: once
V: TRBV7-9
CDR3: CASSLAGTPNEKLFF
DNA: TGTGCCAGCAGCTTAGCCGGGACGCCTAATGAAAAACTGTTTTTT

J: TRBJ2-1
D: .
size: .
V: TRBV7-3
CDR3: CASSLAGGYNEQFF
DNA: TGTGCCAGCAGCTTAGCCGGAGGGTACAATGAGCAGTTCTTC

J: TRBJ1-1
D: .
size: .
V: TRBV19
CDR3: CASSIDRRGNTGEAFF
DNA: TGTGCCAGTAGTATAGATCGGAGAGGTAACACTGGTGAAGCTTTCTTT

J: TRBJ1-1
D: .
size: .
V: TRBV7-2
CDR3: CASSLGGRGYTEAFF
DNA: TGTGCCAGCAGCTTAGGGGGCCGGGGGTACACTGAAGCTTTCTTT

J: TRBJ2-1
D: .
size: .
V: TRBV11-3
CDR3: CASSLSGTSQFF
DNA: TGTGCCAGCAGCTTGTCCGGGACATCGCAGTTCTTC

J: TRBJ1-2
D: TRBD1
size: few
V: TRBV5-1
CDR3: CASSLGDRGYGYTF
DNA: TGCGCCAGCAGCTTGGGGGACAGGGGATATGGCTACACCTTC

J: TRBJ2-2
D: .
size: .
V: TRBV4-2
CDR3: CASSQKTGELFF
DNA: TGTGCCAGCAGCCAAAAGACCGGGGAGCTGTTTTTT

J: TRBJ2-1
D: .
size: .
V: TRBV19
CDR3: CASSTRHYNEQFF
DNA: TGTGCCAGTAGTACCCGACATTACAATGAGCAGTTCTTC

J: TRBJ2-6
D: .
size: .
V: TRBV5-1
CDR3: CASSSGPGDAPGANVLTF
DNA: TGCGCCAGCAGCTCGGGACCAGGGGACGCCCCTGGGGCCAACGTCCTGACTTTC